These T cell receptor beta chains were read from a single sample in a study of beta chain features in type 1 diabetes. Assay: immunoSEQ multiplex PCR; the TCRdb copy retains only in-frame clones and omits some. The sample shows 350,000 to 450,000 clones, less than 15% of them seen only once. The sample taken for sequencing was naive CD4+ T cells from blood. The receptors derive from a woman aged 18-29 years in good health. Both conserved end residues are part of each CDR3. D genes are given only for firm matches. The listing skips clone size in some rows; elsewhere it reads once, few, many or a size class.

clone_size,v_call,j_call,d_call,cdr3_aa,cdr3_nt
few,TRBV30,TRBJ1-2,TRBD1,CAWDGQGASSRSYTF,TGTGCCTGGGACGGACAGGGGGCCTCCTCGCGGAGCTACACCTTC
.,TRBV7-9,TRBJ2-7,TRBD2,CASSLGRGDGRPSYEQYF,TGTGCCAGCAGCTTAGGTCGAGGGGACGGGAGGCCATCCTACGAGCAGTACTTC
few,TRBV30,TRBJ2-1,.,CALGTYNEQFF,TGTGCCCTGGGGACTTACAATGAGCAGTTCTTC
few,TRBV14,TRBJ2-3,TRBD2,CASSPWTSLTDTQYF,TGTGCCAGCAGTCCTTGGACTAGCCTCACAGATACGCAGTATTTT
.,TRBV10-3,TRBJ2-7,.,CAISDTYYEQYF,TGTGCCATCAGTGACACCTACTACGAGCAGTACTTC
few,TRBV7-9,TRBJ1-2,.,CASSLSRLILWGYTF,TGTGCCAGCAGCTTATCCCGTTTGATCCTATGGGGCTACACCTTC
few,TRBV2,TRBJ2-1,.,CASSGRDTAFGEQFF,TGTGCCAGCAGCGGCCGGGACACCGCTTTCGGTGAGCAGTTCTTC
.,TRBV5-1,TRBJ1-2,TRBD1,CASSQDRDGYTF,TGCGCCAGCAGCCAGGACAGGGACGGCTACACCTTC
few,TRBV7-2,TRBJ2-1,.,CASSRSPYYNEQFF,TGTGCCAGCAGTAGAAGCCCGTACTACAATGAGCAGTTCTTC
.,TRBV11-2,TRBJ2-3,TRBD2,CASSHRLAGYTDTQYF,TGTGCCAGCAGCCACCGACTAGCGGGGTACACAGATACGCAGTATTTT
.,TRBV6-6,TRBJ1-2,TRBD1,CASSADRIYGYTF,TGTGCCAGCTCCGCGGACAGGATCTATGGCTACACCTTC
few,TRBV5-4,TRBJ2-5,TRBD1,CASSPGTGVETQYF,TGTGCCAGCAGCCCAGGGACAGGGGTGGAGACCCAGTACTTC
.,TRBV18,TRBJ1-5,TRBD1,CASSPLEGQGNQPQHF,TGTGCCAGCTCACCACTCGAGGGACAGGGGAATCAGCCCCAGCATTTT
.,TRBV19,TRBJ1-1,TRBD1,CASSVDRVWTEAFF,TGTGCCAGTAGTGTCGACAGGGTTTGGACTGAAGCTTTCTTT
few,TRBV5-1,TRBJ2-5,TRBD1,CASSLGQGVAQYF,TGCGCCAGCAGCTTGGGACAGGGGGTCGCCCAGTACTTC
once,TRBV9,TRBJ2-5,.,CASSVSTAQETQYF,TGTGCCAGCAGCGTCTCGACAGCCCAAGAGACCCAGTACTTC
.,TRBV7-3,TRBJ2-3,TRBD2,CASSPTSGRAKSTDTQYF,TGTGCCAGCAGCCCAACTAGCGGGAGGGCCAAGAGCACAGATACGCAGTATTTT
.,TRBV27,TRBJ2-7,TRBD2,CASMEGKGTRGTEQYF,TGTGCCAGCATGGAGGGGAAGGGGACTAGAGGGACCGAGCAGTACTTC
few,TRBV30,TRBJ2-1,TRBD2,CASWTRFANEQFF,TGCGCCTCTTGGACTAGATTTGCCAATGAGCAGTTCTTC
.,TRBV18,TRBJ1-1,.,CASSPLGTLNTEAFF,TGTGCCAGCTCACCACTAGGGACTTTGAACACTGAAGCTTTCTTT
.,TRBV5-1,TRBJ1-1,.,CASSLVRGSEAFF,TGCGCCAGCAGCTTGGTCAGGGGTTCTGAAGCTTTCTTT
.,TRBV30,TRBJ1-1,.,CAWSGSGGAEAFF,TGTGCCTGGAGTGGGAGCGGCGGCGCTGAAGCTTTCTTT
few,TRBV7-3,TRBJ2-5,TRBD2,CASSPGLRETQYF,TGTGCCAGCAGCCCGGGACTAAGGGAGACCCAGTACTTC
.,TRBV2,TRBJ2-5,.,CASGGIYLQETQYF,TGTGCCAGCGGCGGAATCTACCTCCAAGAGACCCAGTACTTC
few,TRBV19,TRBJ2-6,.,CASQDSSGANVLTF,TGTGCCAGTCAGGACAGTTCTGGGGCCAACGTCCTGACTTTC
few,TRBV9,TRBJ2-1,TRBD2,CASSDSGTSYNEQFF,TGTGCCAGCAGCGACAGCGGGACCTCCTACAATGAGCAGTTCTTC
.,TRBV5-4,TRBJ2-7,.,CASSFTFSGEQYF,TGTGCCAGCAGCTTTACGTTTAGCGGCGAGCAGTACTTC
.,TRBV29-1,TRBJ2-1,TRBD2,CSVESLGREGLNEQFF,TGCAGCGTTGAATCTTTAGGGCGGGAGGGCCTTAATGAGCAGTTCTTC
.,TRBV7-9,TRBJ2-7,.,CASSLTGSRLGEQYF,TGTGCCAGCAGCTTGACAGGATCTCGTCTGGGTGAGCAGTACTTC
few,TRBV7-2,TRBJ2-1,.,CASTASRASAKREQFF,TGTGCCAGCACCGCTTCGAGGGCTAGCGCCAAACGTGAGCAGTTCTTC
few,TRBV25-1,TRBJ1-2,TRBD1,CASSPRGRGDYGYTF,TGTGCCAGCAGTCCCCGGGGCAGGGGGGACTATGGCTACACCTTC
few,TRBV5-1,TRBJ1-4,.,CASSLDGREGEKLFF,TGCGCCAGCAGCTTGGATGGCAGGGAGGGAGAAAAACTGTTTTTT
few,TRBV5-1,TRBJ1-1,.,CASSLGGNTEAFF,TGCGCCAGCAGCTTGGGAGGGAACACTGAAGCTTTCTTT
few,TRBV7-2,TRBJ2-7,.,CASSPQLDRGGEQYF,TGTGCCAGCAGCCCCCAATTAGATAGAGGGGGCGAGCAGTACTTC
.,TRBV18,TRBJ1-1,.,CASSRLQQNTEAFF,TGTGCCAGCTCACGTCTACAGCAAAACACTGAAGCTTTCTTT
.,TRBV7-2,TRBJ2-7,.,CASSYSSYEQYF,TGTGCCAGCAGCTATAGCTCCTACGAGCAGTACTTC
.,TRBV4-1,TRBJ2-4,TRBD1,CASSQRGQGTKNIQYF,TGCGCCAGCAGCCAAAGGGGACAGGGCACCAAAAACATTCAGTACTTC
.,TRBV4-3,TRBJ2-1,TRBD1,CASSRESGTGGSYEQFF,TGCGCCAGCAGCCGAGAATCCGGGACAGGGGGATCGTATGAGCAGTTCTTC
few,TRBV5-4,TRBJ2-7,.,CASSLATGQHSYEQYF,TGTGCCAGCAGCTTGGCAACCGGACAGCACTCCTACGAGCAGTACTTC
few,TRBV4-2,TRBJ2-4,TRBD2,CASSRRDGSGSGNIQYF,TGTGCCAGCAGCCGAAGGGATGGCAGCGGGAGTGGGAACATTCAGTACTTC
few,TRBV7-2,TRBJ2-1,TRBD2,CASSLVGWTSGNEQFF,TGTGCCAGCAGCTTAGTTGGCTGGACTAGCGGCAATGAGCAGTTCTTC
.,TRBV28,TRBJ1-1,.,CASSPVPYRGAFF,TGTGCCAGCAGTCCGGTTCCTTACCGGGGAGCTTTCTTT
.,TRBV2,TRBJ2-5,TRBD1,CASSRTGGWETQYF,TGTGCCAGCAGCCGGACAGGGGGATGGGAGACCCAGTACTTC
.,TRBV5-1,TRBJ2-3,TRBD2,CASSLGLAGTTDTQYF,TGCGCCAGCAGCTTGGGGCTAGCGGGGACGACAGATACGCAGTATTTT
.,TRBV7-2,TRBJ1-1,.,CASSLVGGKSTEAFF,TGTGCCAGCAGCTTAGTCGGGGGGAAGTCTACTGAAGCTTTCTTT
few,TRBV5-1,TRBJ1-1,.,CASSVYFNTEAFF,TGCGCCAGCAGCGTCTATTTTAACACTGAAGCTTTCTTT
few,TRBV15,TRBJ2-5,.,CATSRVGGHQETQYF,TGTGCCACCAGCAGAGTGGGGGGACACCAAGAGACCCAGTACTTC